This T cell receptor (beta chain) was identified during a study of blood T cell repertoires in COVID-19. At the level of the study: Samples of COVID-19 (acute and convalescent) were obtained from the United States, Italy and Spain. T cells, B-cell-depleted T cells, or PBMCs supplied cDNA or gDNA.

Authors' data handling: Cell counts per sample came from amplifying reference gene primers. Profiled with immunoSEQ multiplex PCR; TCRdb holds only in-frame clones, not every one. V, J and clone size reflect that table, while D and trimming were determined from the DNA. The sample has 270,000 or so clones, under 90% seen once. Germline V gene data show CDR1 as ENHRY and CDR2 as SYGVKD. V shed 2 bases and J 0 bases; nucleotides not matched to a gene: 0. The CDR3 totals 14 residues. As for this clone: The sample carries other DNA sequences with the same CDR3.

The rearrangement joins TRBV10-3 to TRBJ2-7, with TRBD2 matching 8 bases. The clonotype originates from a woman aged 40 to 49 who had recovered from COVID-19. Sequencing was carried out using peripheral blood. The CDR3 reads CAISEGTSSYEQYF. The CDR3 bases are TGTGCCATCAGTGAGGGGACTAGCTCCTACGAGCAGTACTTC.